These 30 T cell receptor beta chains share one sample of origin, sequenced in a study of blood T cell repertoires in COVID-19. The data were produced by immunoSEQ multiplex PCR, yet TCRdb's version contains in-frame clones alone and is incomplete. The sample lists about 110,000 clones; about 80% were seen once. The source material was peripheral blood. The origin of the receptors is a woman aged 45-65 years with acute or convalescent COVID-19.

The chain combines TRBV2 with TRBJ1-2, with 7 bases lining up with TRBD1. Germline CDR1 reads SNHLY; CDR2 reads FYNNEI. This CDR3 contains 14 residues. The J segment lost 5 bases and the V segment lost 6 bases, leaving 9 bases of the junction unmatched. CDR3 in amino acids: CASSYRGPFYGYTF. The DNA of the CDR3 is TGTGCCAGCAGCTACAGGGGCCCCTTTTATGGCTACACCTTC.

The DNA for the CDR3 is TGCGCCAGCAGCGCGGACAGGGGAGCATTCACTAATGAAAAACTGTTTTTT. Translating gives CASSADRGAFTNEKLFF. V usage is TRBV5-1 and J usage is TRBJ1-4, with TRBD1 matching over 9 bases. CDR3 length equals 17 residues. Germline V lookup: CDR1 SGHRS, CDR2 YFSETQ. J was trimmed by 2 bases and V by 4 bases; bases with no gene match: 9.

The rearrangement links TRBV30 to TRBJ2-1; the D is unclear. This CDR3 comprises 14 residues. Trimming removed 3 bases from V and 6 bases from J, with 15 bases in between. Germline values: CDR1 GTSNPN, CDR2 SVGIG (reference sequence). The CDR3 DNA follows: TGTGCCTGGAGGGTATTAGCCAAAAGCAATGAGCAGTTCTTC. Amino acid sequence: CAWRVLAKSNEQFF.

This chain connects TRBV24-1 to TRBJ1-4, with 9 nucleotides matching TRBD1. The CDR3 runs to 15 residues. CDR1 KGHDR and CDR2 SFDVKD come from the germline V gene. V lost 4 bases and J lost 6; bases outside the gene matches: 5. The CDR3 protein is CATSDLDRGDEKLFF. CDR3 DNA sequence: TGTGCCACCAGTGACCTCGACAGGGGGGATGAAAAACTGTTTTTT.

This chain connects TRBV15 to TRBJ2-1, with D tentatively TRBD1 (5 bases). Germline CDR1 reads LNHNV; CDR2 reads YYDKDF (reference sequence). Trimming shortened V by 3 bases and J by 6 bases, and 21 bases separated the two germline ends. This CDR3 comprises 17 residues. The CDR3 loop is CATSSLSLGQDRNEQFF. The DNA of the CDR3 is TGTGCCACCAGCAGTCTTTCGTTGGGGCAGGATCGCAATGAGCAGTTCTTC.

The rearrangement uses TRBV7-9 and TRBJ1-2, with TRBD1 matching over 9 bases. CDR1 and CDR2 from the germline V gene are SEHNR and FQNEAQ (reference sequence). V lost 5 bases, J lost 6 bases, and 4 bases stayed unmatched. The CDR3 extends over 13 amino acids. The CDR3 DNA sequence: TGTGCCAGCAGCCTACAGGGGGCTGATGGCTACACCTTC. This gives the protein CASSLQGADGYTF.

The rearrangement links TRBV19 to TRBJ2-5, with D maybe TRBD2 (6 bases). The CDR3 has 18 residues. CDR1 and CDR2 from the germline V gene are LNHDA and SQIVND (reference sequence). The V end lost 5 bases, the J end lost 1 base, and 23 bases lay between the germline ends. CDR3: CASSHLGLPGVGQETQYF. In nucleotides, the CDR3 is TGTGCCAGTAGTCATTTGGGACTGCCGGGGGTTGGCCAAGAGACCCAGTACTTC.

This clone came up a few times. The chain uses TRBV2 and TRBJ2-7; D gene unclear. From germline, CDR1 is SNHLY and CDR2 FYNNEI. The V end lost 6 bases, the J end lost 4 bases, and 10 bases lay between the germline ends. This CDR3 has 12 amino acids. CDR3 coding DNA: TGTGCCAGCAGCCCTGGCCGTTACGAGCAGTACTTC. Protein product: CASSPGRYEQYF.

The V gene is TRBV4-1, the J gene TRBJ1-1; D is possibly TRBD1 (6 bases). Germline values: CDR1 MGHRA, CDR2 YSYEKL. This CDR3 contains 18 residues. The V gene lost 4 bases and the J gene lost 0 bases, with 21 bases spanning the gap. CDR3 sequence reads: CASSPLPGETALNTEAFF. The CDR3, as DNA: TGCGCCAGCAGCCCCCTCCCAGGGGAAACCGCACTGAACACTGAAGCTTTCTTT.

The rearrangement uses TRBV10-3 and TRBJ2-7; D is undetermined. CDR1 is ENHRY, CDR2 SYGVKD, per germline. Trimming left V 8 bases short and J 7 bases short, with 18 bases between. The CDR3 is 13 amino acids. The CDR3 nucleotides are TGTGCCATCGCCCCCCGCGGTGTGGAAGAGCAGTACTTC. This codes for CAIAPRGVEEQYF.

The rearrangement joins TRBV6-5 to TRBJ1-2; 7 bases agree with TRBD1. Germline V lookup: CDR1 MNHEY, CDR2 SVGAGI. V trimming: 6 bases; J trimming: 5 bases; junction bases outside the gene matches: 6. The CDR3 is made up of 13 amino acids. The CDR3 DNA sequence: TGTGCCAGCAGGGTAGCGGGACAGTATGGCTACACCTTC. The encoded protein is CASRVAGQYGYTF.

The chain employs TRBV9 and TRBJ2-3; TRBD2 agrees at 14 bases. The germline V gene encodes CDR1 SGDLS and CDR2 YYNGEE. The V gene end was trimmed by 4 bases and the J gene end by 5 bases; junction bases not matched to a gene: 9. The CDR3 has 17 residues. The CDR3: CASSFSGTSGGKDTQYF. DNA for the CDR3: TGTGCCAGCAGCTTTTCGGGGACTAGCGGGGGCAAAGATACGCAGTATTTT. The whole variable domain, remainder taken from reference TRBV9 and TRBJ2-3, is DSGVTQTPKHLITATGQRVTLRCSPRSGDLSVYWYQQSLDQGLQFLIQYYNGEERAKGNILERFSAQQFPDLHSELNLSSLELGDSALYFCASSFSGTSGGKDTQYFGPGTRLTVL.

V gene TRBV7-9 combines with J gene TRBJ2-7; D not resolved. V lost 0 bases, J lost 2 bases, and 8 bases lay in between. This CDR3 has 14 amino acids. Germline CDR1 and CDR2: SEHNR and FQNEAQ (reference sequence). The CDR3 DNA reads TGTGCCAGCAGCTTAGCGTCGGGTACCTACGAGCAGTACTTC. Amino acid sequence: CASSLASGTYEQYF.

This clone has a handful of counts. V gene TRBV28 combines with J gene TRBJ1-1; 7 positions agree with TRBD1. Per germline, CDR1 MDHEN and CDR2 SYDVKM. CDR3 size: 14 residues. V lost 7 bases, J lost 2 bases, and 7 bases stayed unmatched. The CDR3 loop reads CASTSGGLNTEAFF. In DNA form, the CDR3 reads TGTGCCAGCACCTCAGGGGGGTTAAACACTGAAGCTTTCTTT.

There are a few counts of this clone. The chain couples TRBV7-9 to TRBJ1-4, with D possibly being TRBD1 (5 bases). This CDR3 spans 14 amino acids. Germline V gene data show CDR1 as SEHNR and CDR2 as FQNEAQ (reference sequence). Between the trimmed V and J ends, which lost 5 bases and 8 bases, there was a span of 15 bases. CDR3 nucleotides: TGTGCCAGCAGCCTACAGGACGTCAGGGAAAAACTGTTTTTT. Its translation: CASSLQDVREKLFF. The full variable domain, its missing parts supplied by reference TRBV7-9 and TRBJ1-4, is DTGVSQNPRHKITKRGQNVTFRCDPISEHNRLYWYRQTLGQGPEFLTYFQNEAQLEKSRLLSDRFSAERPKGSFSTLEIQRTEQGDSAMYLCASSLQDVREKLFFGSGTQLSVL.

This chain joins TRBV6-1 and TRBJ1-4, with TRBD1 as a possible D gene (5 bases). CDR1 is MNHNS, CDR2 SASEGT, per germline. The CDR3 has 16 residues. Trimming took off 4 bases at V and 0 bases at J, with 12 bases between the two ends. The CDR3 DNA reads TGTGCCAGCAGTGCCCGACAGAGTGCAACTAATGAAAAACTGTTTTTT. This gives the protein CASSARQSATNEKLFF.

This clone has just one count. The sample has other DNA sequences that encode this CDR3 too. The rearrangement joins TRBV27 to TRBJ2-7; no clear D. V lost 3 bases and J 3 bases, leaving 6 bases between the germline ends. CDR3 length equals 12 residues. Germline V lookup: CDR1 MNHEY, CDR2 SMNVEV (reference sequence). CDR3 in amino acids: CASSFSGYEQYF. The CDR3 bases are TGTGCCAGCAGTTTTTCAGGCTACGAGCAGTACTTC.

This chain links TRBV3-1 (or the pseudogene TRBV3-2) with TRBJ1-1; the match to TRBD1 covers 7 bases. V dropped 4 bases and J dropped 1; count of bases not matched to a gene: 3. The CDR3 runs 14 residues. Germline CDR1 and CDR2: LGHDT and YNNKEL (reference sequence). CDR3 sequence (DNA): TGTGCCAGCAGCCCCCGACAGGGGAACACTGAAGCTTTCTTT. This sequence encodes CASSPRQGNTEAFF.

The rearrangement joins TRBV24-1 to TRBJ1-5; 8 bases match TRBD1. This CDR3 spans 16 amino acids. Germline assignment: CDR1 KGHDR and CDR2 SFDVKD. V trimming: 5 bases; J trimming: 6 bases; junction bases outside the gene matches: 11. The CDR3 is CATSASTGADGQPQHF. The CDR3 DNA follows: TGTGCCACCAGTGCCTCGACAGGGGCGGACGGTCAGCCCCAGCATTTT.

V usage is TRBV5-5 and J usage is TRBJ2-1; D gene uncertain. This CDR3 has 16 amino acids. Germline-derived CDR1 and CDR2 are SGHKS and YYEKEE (reference sequence). Deletions cut 0 bases from V and 0 bases from J, with 10 bases between. The CDR3 region has the DNA TGTGCCAGCAGCTTGGACGCATACTCCTCCTACAATGAGCAGTTCTTC. Translated, it gives CASSLDAYSSYNEQFF. The whole variable domain, filled in from reference TRBV5-5 and TRBJ2-1, reads DAGVTQSPTHLIKTRGQQVTLRCSPISGHKSVSWYQQVLGQGPQFIFQYYEKEERGRGNFPDRFSARQFPNYSSELNVNALLLGDSALYLCASSLDAYSSYNEQFFGPGTRLTVL.

The chain combines TRBV2 with TRBJ1-1, with a possible D match to TRBD1 (6 bases). Germline loops: CDR1 SNHLY, CDR2 FYNNEI. The V end lost 8 bases, the J end lost 4 bases, and 14 bases lay between the germline ends. This CDR3 has 13 residues. DNA of the CDR3: TGTGCCAGCTTTAAGGGGGGGGGCACTGAAGCTTTCTTT. Amino acid sequence: CASFKGGGTEAFF.

This clone was seen more than once but under ten times. The genes are TRBV19 and TRBJ1-2, with D possibly being TRBD1 (6 bases). V was shortened by 6 bases and J by 5 bases, with 10 bases between the two germline ends. Germline CDR1 and CDR2: LNHDA and SQIVND (reference sequence). This CDR3 is built from 12 residues. For the CDR3, the DNA is TGTGCCAGTAGGACAGGCTTATATGGCTACACCTTC. Its protein is CASRTGLYGYTF.

This chain uses TRBV7-9 with TRBJ1-2; a possible D gene is TRBD1 (6 bases). The CDR3 is 14 residues long. Deletions cut 8 bases from V and 2 bases from J, with 15 bases between. Per germline, CDR1 SEHNR and CDR2 FQNEAQ (reference sequence). The CDR3 DNA follows: TGTGCCAGCGCCCAGGGGACCCCCAACTATGGCTACACCTTC. It encodes CASAQGTPNYGYTF.

This clone appeared a few times. The V call is TRBV3-1 (or the pseudogene TRBV3-2), the J call TRBJ1-1; TRBD1 matches at 8 bases. The CDR3 has 14 amino acids. CDR1 LGHDT and CDR2 YNNKEL come from the germline V gene (reference sequence). Losses at the gene ends were 7 bases for V and 1 base for J; bases not matched to a gene: 5. The CDR3 loop reads CASTFRGRNTEAFF. CDR3 coding DNA: TGTGCCAGCACCTTCAGGGGGCGGAACACTGAAGCTTTCTTT.

The rearrangement links TRBV3-1 (or the pseudogene TRBV3-2) to TRBJ2-1, with D uncertain. The germline V gene has CDR1 LGHDT and CDR2 YNNKEL (reference sequence). The CDR3 is 16 amino acids. The germline V and J ends were trimmed by 0 bases and 0 bases, with 9 bases remaining between them. This CDR3 reads CASSQDPAVSYNEQFF. The CDR3 DNA is TGTGCCAGCAGCCAAGATCCTGCGGTCTCCTACAATGAGCAGTTCTTC.

This chain joins TRBV5-6 and TRBJ1-2; D is unresolved. Between the trimmed V and J ends, which lost 4 bases and 0 bases, there was a span of 13 bases. Per germline, CDR1 SGHDT and CDR2 YYEEEE. The CDR3 sequence is 15 residues long. The DNA of the CDR3 is TGTGCCAGCAGCCGCCGACTTCAAGCTAACTATGGCTACACCTTC. Translation: CASSRRLQANYGYTF. The whole variable domain, remainder taken from reference TRBV5-6 and TRBJ1-2, is DAGVTQSPTHLIKTRGQQVTLRCSPKSGHDTVSWYQQALGQGPQFIFQYYEEEERQRGNFPDRFSGHQFPNYSSELNVNALLLGDSALYLCASSRRLQANYGYTFGSGTRLTVV.

This chain connects TRBV7-9 to TRBJ1-2; 7 bases align to TRBD1. J was trimmed by 0 bases and V by 5 bases; bases with no gene match: 3. The germline CDR1 and CDR2 sequences are SEHNR and FQNEAQ (reference sequence). The CDR3 sequence is 14 residues long. Here the CDR3 DNA reads TGTGCCAGCAGCGCCGGGACAGCTAACTATGGCTACACCTTC. Protein sequence: CASSAGTANYGYTF.

V is TRBV19 and J is TRBJ1-2, with TRBD1 matching 10 bases. Germline V CDR1 and CDR2: LNHDA, SQIVND (reference sequence). Trimming cost V 6 bases and J 4 bases; bases outside gene matches: 5. CDR3 length: 14 residues. The CDR3 nucleotides read TGTGCCAGTAGCCCGACAGGGGGCGGCTATGGCTACACCTTC. Translation: CASSPTGGGYGYTF.

This clone has only one observation. This chain uses TRBV2 with TRBJ2-3; D is possibly TRBD2 (5 bases). The germline CDR1 and CDR2 sequences are SNHLY and FYNNEI. The V end was cut by 5 bases, the J end by 1 base, with 13 bases between. The CDR3 spans 15 residues. The CDR3 coding sequence is TGTGCCAGCAGTTACGGACTGGGAGGCACAGATACGCAGTATTTT. Translating gives CASSYGLGGTDTQYF. The full variable domain, in which reference TRBV2 and TRBJ2-3 provide the parts outside the CDR3, is EPEVTQTPSHQVTQMGQEVILRCVPISNHLYFYWYRQILGQKVEFLVSFYNNEISEKSEIFDDQFSVERPDGSNFTLKIRSTKLEDSAMYFCASSYGLGGTDTQYFGPGTRLTVL.

The V and J genes are TRBV7-2 and TRBJ2-1, with 13 bases fitting TRBD2. The V and J ends lost 5 bases and 4 bases, in that order; junction bases with no gene match: 2. CDR3 length: 15 amino acids. CDR1 is SGHTA and CDR2 is FQGNSA in the germline V gene. The CDR3 sequence is CASSPLAGGYNEQFF. The CDR3 DNA reads TGTGCCAGCAGCCCACTAGCGGGGGGGTACAATGAGCAGTTCTTC.